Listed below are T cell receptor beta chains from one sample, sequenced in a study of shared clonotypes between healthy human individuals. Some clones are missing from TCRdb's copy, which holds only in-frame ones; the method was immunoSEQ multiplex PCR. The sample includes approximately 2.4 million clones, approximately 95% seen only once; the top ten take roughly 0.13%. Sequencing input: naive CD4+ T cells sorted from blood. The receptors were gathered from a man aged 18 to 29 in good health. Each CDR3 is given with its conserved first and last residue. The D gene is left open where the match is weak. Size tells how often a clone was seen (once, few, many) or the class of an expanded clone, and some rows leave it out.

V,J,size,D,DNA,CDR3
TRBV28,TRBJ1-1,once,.,TGTGCCAGCAGTTCCGGACAAGTGAACACTGAAGCTTTCTTT,CASSSGQVNTEAFF
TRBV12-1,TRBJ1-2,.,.,TGTGCCAGCAGCCCGTGCGGAGGGTGGGCGGACTATGGCTACACCTTC,CASSPCGGWADYGYTF
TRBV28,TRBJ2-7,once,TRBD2,TGTGCCAGCAACATGGGGGACTACTCCTACGAGCAGTACTTC,CASNMGDYSYEQYF
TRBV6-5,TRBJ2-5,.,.,TGTGCCAGCAGGCGTCCCGGGACTCAGACCCAGTACTTC,CASRRPGTQTQYF
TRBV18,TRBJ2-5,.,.,TGTGCCAGCTCACCACCTGGGCAGGTTCAAGAGACCCAGTACTTC,CASSPPGQVQETQYF
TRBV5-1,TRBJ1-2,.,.,TGCGCCAGCAGCCAGCCAGGGTCCTATAGCTACACCTTC,CASSQPGSYSYTF
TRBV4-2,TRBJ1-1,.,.,TGTGCCAGCAGCCAAGTCTCTGTCGGGACTGAAGCTTTCTTT,CASSQVSVGTEAFF
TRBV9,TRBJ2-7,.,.,TGTGCCAGCAGCCCATACGGACACTCCTACGAGCAGTACTTC,CASSPYGHSYEQYF
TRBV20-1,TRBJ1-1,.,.,TGCAGTGGATTTATGGGCGAAGCTTTCTTT,CSGFMGEAFF
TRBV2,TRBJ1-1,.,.,TGTGCCAGCAGTGAAGCTAGGATTCTACTGAACACTGAAGCTTTCTTT,CASSEARILLNTEAFF
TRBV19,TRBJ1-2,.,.,TGTGCCAGTAGGGGATCCGGCGGGGGCTACACCTTC,CASRGSGGGYTF
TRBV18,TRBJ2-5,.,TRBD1,TGTGCCAGCTCACCCAACGACAGGGCACAGACCCAGTACTTC,CASSPNDRAQTQYF
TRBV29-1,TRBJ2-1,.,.,TGCAGCGCGTCGGGTAGCTCCTACAATGAGCAGTTCTTC,CSASGSSYNEQFF
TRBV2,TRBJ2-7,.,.,TGTGCCAGCAGTGCTTGGCTTCACCTACCCCCTTACGAGCAGTACTTC,CASSAWLHLPPYEQYF
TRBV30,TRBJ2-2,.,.,TGTGCCGGCCTCGGGGGGACAAACACCGGGGAGCTGTTTTTT,CAGLGGTNTGELFF
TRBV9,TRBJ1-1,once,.,TGTGCCAGCAGCGAGATTCCCGAGAACACTGAAGCTTTCTTT,CASSEIPENTEAFF
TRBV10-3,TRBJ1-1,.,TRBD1,TGTGCCATCAGTGATTCCGGGACAGGGGGGAGTGGAGCTTTCTTT,CAISDSGTGGSGAFF
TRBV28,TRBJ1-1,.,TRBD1,TGTGCCAGCAGAGCCTCCCCAGGGGGCATGAACACTGAAGCTTTCTTT,CASRASPGGMNTEAFF
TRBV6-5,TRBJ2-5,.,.,TGTGCCAGCCATCAGAGCCAAGAGACCCAGTACTTC,CASHQSQETQYF
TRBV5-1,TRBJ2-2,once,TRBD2,TGCGCCAGCAGCTTGGTGGCTAGCGGTCTCACCGGGGAGCTGTTTTTT,CASSLVASGLTGELFF